One and the same sample provided the 20 T cell receptor beta chains below, sequenced in a study of T cells in Graves' hyperthyroidism and ophthalmopathy. What was amplified from RNA transcripts were TCR beta CDR3 regions. Carried out on the TCR CDR3, a first-round RT-PCR used the HTBI primer set. In TCRdb, the multiplex PCR reads were re-called with MiXCR into one record per CDR3 protein. The data contain about 280,000 distinct CDR3 sequences, 25% to 30% of them seen just once; the ten biggest clones take up about 30%. The sample was blood. The receptors shown here come from a man aged 40-55 years with Graves' hyperthyroidism that later progressed to Graves' ophthalmopathy.

This clonotype showed up many times. The chain employs TRBV20-1 and TRBJ2-7; TRBD2 matches at 9 bases. CDR3 length: 14 residues. Unmatched junction bases numbered 5, after V lost 3 bases and J lost 2 bases. Per the germline V gene, CDR1 is DFQATT and CDR2 is SNEGSKA (reference sequence). CDR3 DNA: TGCAGTGCTAGCCCTAGCGGGGAGACCTACGAGCAGTACTTC. This sequence encodes CSASPSGETYEQYF.

This clonotype was counted at least ten times. The rearrangement joins TRBV19 to TRBJ1-5, with D perhaps matching TRBD1 (5 bases). Germline CDR1 LNHDA, CDR2 SQIVND (reference sequence). Between the trimmed V and J ends, which lost 2 bases and 7 bases, there was a span of 15 bases. CDR3 size: 15 residues. The DNA for the CDR3 is TGTGCCAGTAGTATACAGGGCGACGGGGGGCAGCCCCAGCATTTT. Translation gives CASSIQGDGGQPQHF.

This clonotype has a single count. The chain recombines TRBV20-1 with TRBJ2-5; the D call may be TRBD1 or TRBD2 (5 bases each). Germline loops: CDR1 DFQATT, CDR2 SNEGSKA (reference sequence). Trimming cost V 3 bases and J 6 bases, with 14 bases left between them. The CDR3 length is 13 residues. CDR3 loop: CSASFVGEQTQYF. For the CDR3, the DNA is TGCAGTGCTAGCTTTGTAGGGGAGCAGACCCAGTACTTC.

This clonotype was counted at least ten times. V and J are TRBV28 and TRBJ1-5, with D hard to call. The V gene's germline CDR1 is MDHEN and CDR2 SYDVKM. This CDR3 region has 12 residues. V dropped 8 bases and J dropped 0 bases, with 5 bases sitting between them. CDR3 sequence (DNA): TGTGCCAGCCGTCTTAGCAATCAGCCCCAGCATTTT. It is translated as CASRLSNQPQHF.

The CDR3 nucleotides read TGTGCCAGCAGTTACTGGGGTAGTGGCTACACCTTC. It codes for CASSYWGSGYTF. The V call is TRBV6-5, the J call TRBJ1-2; no clear D. The CDR3 sequence is 12 residues long. The germline V gene encodes CDR1 MNHEY and CDR2 SVGAGI. The ends were cut back, 1 base at V and 7 bases at J, with 7 bases in the middle.

This clonotype appeared many times. V gene TRBV12-3 or TRBV12-4 combines with J gene TRBJ2-5; D might be TRBD2 (5 bases). Trimming stripped 5 bases from V and 5 bases from J, with 12 bases between. The CDR3 consists of 13 residues. CDR3 region: CASSIEGGETQYF. CDR3 sequence (DNA): TGTGCCAGCAGTATTGAGGGTGGGGAGACCCAGTACTTC.

This clonotype was observed at least ten times. V is TRBV15 and J is TRBJ1-5; no definite D call. Trimming took 0 bases from V and 5 from J, leaving 2 bases between them. The CDR3 loop spans 12 amino acids. The V gene's germline CDR1 is LNHNV and CDR2 YYDKDF (reference sequence). The CDR3 spells CATSRDYQPQHF. In DNA, the CDR3 is TGTGCCACCAGCAGAGATTATCAGCCCCAGCATTTT.

The chain combines TRBV20-1 with TRBJ2-5; TRBD2 aligns across 12 bases. CDR1 is DFQATT and CDR2 is SNEGSKA in the germline V gene (reference sequence). Losses at the gene ends were 6 bases for V and 0 bases for J; bases not matched to a gene: 8. The CDR3 contains 16 residues. In DNA, the CDR3 is TGCAGTGCGCAGACTAGCGGGAGTATATACCAAGAGACCCAGTACTTC. It codes for CSAQTSGSIYQETQYF.

In its sample, this clonotype was seen once. The chain recombines TRBV20-1 with TRBJ2-5; no definite D call. Germline V gene lookup returns CDR1 DFQATT and CDR2 SNEGSKA (reference sequence). The CDR3 length is 13 residues. Trimming pared 5 bases from V and 1 base from J, leaving 11 bases between. DNA for the CDR3: TGCAGTGCTCTCCACGGGCTCCAAGAGACCCAGTACTTC. Translating gives CSALHGLQETQYF.

This clonotype was detected many times. The chain combines TRBV24-1 with TRBJ2-5; TRBD2 might be the D (6 bases). The germline CDR1 and CDR2 sequences are KGHDR and SFDVKD. The CDR3 is 19 residues long. With 4 bases removed from V and 4 bases from J, the gap between germline ends came to 27 bases. CDR3 amino acids: CATSDPKGLPSIWGETQYF. The CDR3 nucleotides read TGTGCCACCAGTGACCCCAAGGGACTGCCTTCCATTTGGGGAGAGACCCAGTACTTC.

This clonotype occurred many times. The chain has TRBV20-1 and TRBJ2-7; possibly TRBD1 for D (7 bases). Trimming removed 6 bases from V and 5 bases from J, with 14 bases in between. The CDR3 runs to 12 residues. From germline, CDR1 is DFQATT and CDR2 SNEGSKA (reference sequence). CDR3 bases: TGCAGTGCCGGAACAGGGGAGGACGAGCAGTACTTC. This codes for CSAGTGEDEQYF.

The chain couples TRBV28 to TRBJ2-5; D is undetermined. CDR1 MDHEN and CDR2 SYDVKM come from the germline V gene. This CDR3 region has 13 residues. V lost 10 bases and J 0 bases, leaving 12 bases between the germline ends. This CDR3 reads CANSKGNQETQYF. In DNA form, the CDR3 reads TGTGCCAACTCAAAGGGTAACCAAGAGACCCAGTACTTC.

In this sample, this clonotype turned up many times. The chain couples TRBV5-1 to TRBJ2-5, with D hard to call. The CDR3 has 13 amino acids. CDR1 and CDR2 (germline): SGHRS, YFSETQ. The V gene lost 0 bases and the J gene lost 2 bases, with 5 bases spanning the gap. CDR3 DNA sequence: TGCGCCAGCAGCTTGGCCAGACAAGAGACCCAGTACTTC. This gives the protein CASSLARQETQYF.

This chain connects TRBV12-3 or TRBV12-4 to TRBJ2-5, with 8 bases aligning to TRBD1. J was trimmed by 5 bases and V by 2 bases; bases with no gene match: 7. This CDR3 is built from 15 residues. This CDR3 is CASSLLTGESETQYF. The CDR3 bases are TGTGCCAGCAGTTTACTGACAGGGGAGAGCGAGACCCAGTACTTC.

In its sample, this clonotype was seen many times. The rearrangement joins TRBV12-3 or TRBV12-4 to TRBJ1-1; the D gene is possibly TRBD1 (6 bases). CDR3 length: 13 residues. Trimming cost V 6 bases and J 7 bases, with 15 bases left between them. The CDR3 nucleotides are TGTGCCAGCAGGGAGACCGGGACAAGTGAAGCTTTCTTT. Its protein is CASRETGTSEAFF.

This sequence joins TRBV19 and TRBJ1-6; D remains ambiguous. Germline loops: CDR1 LNHDA, CDR2 SQIVND (reference sequence). The CDR3 spans 15 residues. V lost 7 bases, J lost 8 bases, and 18 bases lay in between. The CDR3 protein is CASKWTWSGDSPLHF. CDR3 DNA sequence: TGTGCCAGTAAATGGACGTGGTCCGGGGATTCACCCCTCCACTTT.

This clonotype was counted at least ten times. The chain links TRBV5-1 to TRBJ2-2; TRBD2 agrees at 12 bases. CDR1 is SGHRS and CDR2 is YFSETQ in the germline V gene. V lost 0 bases, J lost 4 bases, and 7 bases stayed unmatched. This CDR3 is 18 amino acids long. CDR3 residues: CASSLGPSGRAGTGELFF. DNA of the CDR3: TGCGCCAGCAGCTTGGGCCCTAGCGGGAGGGCCGGCACCGGGGAGCTGTTTTTT.

At least ten counts were recorded for this clonotype. V usage is TRBV29-1 and J usage is TRBJ2-5; 11 bases agree with TRBD1. Germline CDR1 SQVTM, CDR2 ANQGSEA. Germline trimming cut 4 bases from V and 4 bases from J; bases unmatched to any gene: 8. This CDR3 is 15 amino acids long. The CDR3 region has the DNA TGCAGCGTTGTTCCTGGACAGGGGGCCGGAGAGACCCAGTACTTC. Residues: CSVVPGQGAGETQYF. Using reference TRBV29-1 and TRBJ2-5 for the parts outside the CDR3, the full variable domain is SAVISQKPSRDICQRGTSLTIQCQVDSQVTMMFWYRQQPGQSLTLIATANQGSEATYESGFVIDKFPISRPNLTFSTLTVSNMSPEDSSIYLCSVVPGQGAGETQYFGPGTRLLVL.

The CDR3 spells CASSVEGGETQYF. The CDR3 bases are TGTGCCAGCAGTGTGGAAGGGGGGGAGACCCAGTACTTC. This chain joins TRBV2 and TRBJ2-5; either TRBD1 or TRBD2 may fit D (6 bases each). Trimming stripped 4 bases from V and 5 bases from J, with 11 bases between. The CDR3 is 13 amino acids. Germline assignment: CDR1 SNHLY and CDR2 FYNNEI.

In this sample, this clonotype turned up many times. The chain employs TRBV24-1 and TRBJ1-2; 7 nucleotides line up with TRBD1. Trimming took 4 bases from V and 12 from J; bases not matched to a gene: 13. The germline gives CDR1 KGHDR, CDR2 SFDVKD. The CDR3 is made up of 14 amino acids. CDR3 amino acids: CATSDSGQAVGHTF. As DNA, the CDR3 is TGTGCCACCAGTGACTCAGGACAGGCGGTGGGCCACACCTTC.